This T cell receptor (beta chain) was retrieved from a study of breast tumors, draining lymph nodes, adjacent tissues. The study's findings and limits: Data only fit, rather than demonstrated, lymph node origin of most tumor T cells. Most tumor T cells seemingly derive from lymph node, then expand in tumor. Tumor TCR diversity was below lymph nodes but above nontumor tissue.

Each CDR3 protein gets one entry after TCRdb re-called the multiplex PCR reads with MiXCR. The table includes fewer than 15,000 distinct CDR3 sequences, roughly 62% detected once. Note on this clonotype: Its target is unknown.

V was clipped by 1 base and J by 8 bases, with 5 bases between them. Germline V CDR1 and CDR2: SQVTM, ANQGSEA. This CDR3 has 10 residues. V is TRBV29-1 and J is TRBJ1-2; unclear D gene. Material for sequencing was tumor-adjacent breast tissue. The clonotype originates from a female donor with breast cancer. Some clones in this sample may be carry-over from other donors' samples. CDR3 protein: CSVEVQGYTF. Written as DNA, the CDR3 is TGCAGCGTTGAAGTTCAGGGCTACACCTTC.